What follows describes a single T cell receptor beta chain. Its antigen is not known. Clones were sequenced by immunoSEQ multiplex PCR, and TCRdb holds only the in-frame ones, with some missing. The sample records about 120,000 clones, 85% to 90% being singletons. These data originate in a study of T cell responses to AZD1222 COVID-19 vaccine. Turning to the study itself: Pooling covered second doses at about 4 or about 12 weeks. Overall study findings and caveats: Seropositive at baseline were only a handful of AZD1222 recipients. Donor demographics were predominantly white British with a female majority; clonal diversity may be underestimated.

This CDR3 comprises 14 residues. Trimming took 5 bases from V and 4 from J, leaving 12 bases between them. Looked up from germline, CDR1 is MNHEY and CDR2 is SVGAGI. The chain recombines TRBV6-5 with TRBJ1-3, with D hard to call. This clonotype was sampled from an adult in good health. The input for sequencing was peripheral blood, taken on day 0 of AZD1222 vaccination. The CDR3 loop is CASSTIGRGNTIYF. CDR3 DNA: TGTGCCAGCAGTACGATTGGGAGGGGAAACACCATATATTTT.